Here is one TCR beta chain with its context. Its antigen remains unknown. The assay was immunoSEQ multiplex PCR, and TCRdb's table has in-frame clones only and misses some. This sample has approximately 530,000 clones; around 95% occur once, and the top ten carry about 0.059%. The source of the sample is a study of shared clonotypes between healthy human individuals. The study's findings and limits: A few donors shared approximately 5% of their naive CD4 clonotypes.

The sequencing input was naive CD4+ T cells sorted from blood. The subset was: CD45RA+ positively selected. The source is a woman aged 25 to 39 in good health.

The CDR3 DNA is TGTGCCAGCAGTGCCGGGACTATCAGCCGCGGTGTCTACGAGCAGTACTTC. It translates to CASSAGTISRGVYEQYF. The V call is TRBV5-8, the J call TRBJ2-7; 7 positions agree with TRBD2. This CDR3 has 17 amino acids. V lost 5 bases to trimming and J lost 3 bases; unmatched junction nucleotides: 17. Germline loops: CDR1 SGHTS, CDR2 YDEGEE.